The 23 T cell receptor beta chains given below trace back to one sample, sequenced in a study of response to subunit inactivated influenza vaccine. TCRdb re-called the RT-PCR reads through MiXCR, storing one row per CDR3 protein. This sample has hundreds of thousands of distinct CDR3 sequences, with 12% found just once. The sample consisted of PBMCs from blood, taken on the day of vaccination. Receptor source: a man between 50 and 59 years old who received an inactivated influenza vaccine.

The rearrangement links TRBV11-1 to TRBJ2-7, with 8 bases lining up with TRBD2. The CDR3 length is 18 residues. With 1 base clipped from V and 2 bases from J, the junction kept 13 bases outside the gene matches. CDR1 and CDR2 from the germline V gene are SGHAT and FQDESV (reference sequence). CDR3 protein: CASSLEISSGRSTYEQYF. CDR3 coding DNA: TGTGCCAGCAGCTTAGAGATATCCAGCGGGAGATCAACCTACGAGCAGTACTTC.

In this sample, this clonotype turned up many times. One end of the junction is discordant with germline, which a read error may explain. This chain joins TRBV29-1 and TRBJ2-1; D assignment may be TRBD1 or TRBD2 (5 bases each). This CDR3 spans 9 amino acids. Germline V gene data show CDR1 as SQVTM and CDR2 as ANQGSEA. The CDR3 DNA sequence: TGCAGCGTTGATGGGGGAGAGAGGTTC. The encoded protein is CSVDGGERF.

This clonotype was counted between two and nine times. V and J are TRBV7-6 and TRBJ2-5, with unresolved D. Germline V gene data show CDR1 as SGHVS and CDR2 as FNYEAQ. The CDR3 consists of 14 residues. The V and J ends lost 1 base and 0 bases respectively, with 6 bases between them. The CDR3 nucleotides are TGTGCCAGCAGCTTAGGGGCCAACCAAGAGACCCAGTACTTC. This translates into CASSLGANQETQYF. Supplemented by reference TRBV7-6 and TRBJ2-5, the full variable domain reads GAGVSQSPRYKVTKRGQDVALRCDPISGHVSLYWYRQALGQGPEFLTYFNYEAQQDKSGLPNDRFSAERPEGSISTLTIQRTEQRDSAMYRCASSLGANQETQYFGPGTRLLVL.

This clonotype was seen more than once but under ten times. The CDR3 bases are TGTGCCAGCAGCCGGGAGCTTAGAGAGACCCAGTACTTC. This codes for CASSRELRETQYF. The rearrangement links TRBV25-1 to TRBJ2-5; D may be TRBD2 (6 bases). The germline V gene encodes CDR1 MGHDK and CDR2 SYGVNS. Trimming took 6 bases from V and 4 from J, leaving 12 bases between them. CDR3 length equals 13 residues.

This clonotype was seen repeatedly, ten times or more. V usage is TRBV11-2 and J usage is TRBJ1-3; D gene ambiguous. V lost 0 bases to trimming and J lost 4 bases, with 19 bases between them. CDR3 length: 18 amino acids. From germline, CDR1 is SGHAT and CDR2 FQNNGV. This CDR3 reads CASSLDRRWGRDGNTIYF. The CDR3 nucleotides read TGTGCCAGCAGCTTAGATCGCCGGTGGGGTCGCGACGGAAACACCATATATTTT.

The genes are TRBV7-9 and TRBJ2-7; TRBD2 aligns across 10 bases. Looked up from germline, CDR1 is SEHNR and CDR2 is FQNEAQ (reference sequence). The V and J ends lost 1 base and 3 bases, in that order; junction bases with no gene match: 3. CDR3 size: 15 residues. The CDR3 sequence is CASSLGPSGSYEQYF. CDR3 nucleotide sequence: TGTGCCAGCAGCTTAGGTCCTAGCGGGAGCTACGAGCAGTACTTC.

The chain recombines TRBV10-3 with TRBJ2-1, with 11 bases aligning to TRBD2. This CDR3 is built from 16 residues. Trimming removed 4 bases from V and 4 bases from J; junction bases left unmatched: 6. The germline CDR1 and CDR2 sequences are ENHRY and SYGVKD. Written as DNA, the CDR3 is TGTGCCATCAGTGGGGGACTAGCGGCCGTTTACAATGAGCAGTTCTTC. Translated: CAISGGLAAVYNEQFF.

V usage is TRBV28 and J usage is TRBJ2-6; TRBD1 matches at 7 bases. V trimming: 3 bases; J trimming: 0 bases; junction bases outside the gene matches: 2. The CDR3 has 16 residues. Per germline, CDR1 MDHEN and CDR2 SYDVKM. The CDR3 nucleotides read TGTGCCAGCAGTTTGGACAGGTTCTCTGGGGCCAACGTCCTGACTTTC. This gives the protein CASSLDRFSGANVLTF.

Regarding this clonotype: In this CDR3 the conserved last residue, phenylalanine or tryptophan, is missing, so a read error is likely. The limits of the CDR3 on the DNA are not certain, so only TCRdb's listed CDR3 is given. V usage is TRBV7-9 and J usage is TRBJ1-1; TRBD1, the table's D call, was not compared with the DNA. CDR1 SEHNR and CDR2 FQNEAQ come from the germline V gene (reference sequence). The CDR3 has 12 residues if both end residues are counted. The CDR3 reads CASSMGQPPDLS.

This clonotype was counted many times. The chain combines TRBV20-1 with TRBJ2-2, with D uncertain. Germline V gives CDR1 DFQATT, CDR2 SNEGSKA (reference sequence). Trimming shortened V by 6 bases and J by 1 base, and 15 bases separated the two germline ends. This CDR3 has 15 amino acids. This CDR3 is CSATHPHKNTGELFF. The CDR3 bases are TGCAGTGCCACCCATCCCCACAAGAACACCGGGGAGCTGTTTTTT.

The chain has TRBV29-1 and TRBJ1-2, with D unresolved. The CDR3 is 12 residues long. Trimming took 4 bases from V and 8 from J, leaving 14 bases between them. CDR1 and CDR2 (germline): SQVTM, ANQGSEA. Here the CDR3 reads CSVVNQGRGYTF. The CDR3 bases are TGCAGCGTTGTAAATCAAGGGCGCGGCTACACCTTC.

This chain joins TRBV10-2 and TRBJ1-6; no firm D call. Germline V gene sequence: CDR1 WSHSY, CDR2 SAAADI. The V and J ends lost 0 bases and 9 bases respectively, with 12 bases between them. CDR3 length: 15 amino acids. The CDR3 nucleotides read TGCGCCAGCAGTGAGTCGTCGACCAAGGGTTCACCCCTCCACTTT. Its translation: CASSESSTKGSPLHF.

This clonotype has ten or more counts. The CDR3 reads CASSLSIAADTQYF. CDR3 DNA sequence: TGTGCCAGCAGCTTATCCATTGCCGCAGATACGCAGTATTTT. The chain has TRBV11-2 and TRBJ2-3, with unresolved D. V was shortened by 2 bases and J by 4 bases, with 10 bases between the two germline ends. Germline assignment: CDR1 SGHAT and CDR2 FQNNGV. CDR3 length: 14 amino acids. The full variable domain, its missing parts supplied by reference TRBV11-2 and TRBJ2-3, is EAGVAQSPRYKIIEKRQSVAFWCNPISGHATLYWYQQILGQGPKLLIQFQNNGVVDDSQLPKDRFSAERLKGVDSTLKIQPAKLEDSAVYLCASSLSIAADTQYFGPGTRLTVL.

This clonotype was observed many times. This chain connects TRBV4-2 to TRBJ2-7; 8 positions match TRBD1. The V and J ends lost 1 base and 3 bases, in that order; junction bases with no gene match: 5. Germline V lookup: CDR1 LGHNA, CDR2 YNFKEQ. The CDR3 loop spans 15 amino acids. The CDR3 nucleotides read TGTGCCAGCAGCCAAGTTGGACAGGGCGGCTACGAGCAGTACTTC. Amino acid sequence: CASSQVGQGGYEQYF.

Many counts were recorded for this clonotype. The genes are TRBV6-6 and TRBJ2-3, with D possibly being TRBD2 (6 bases). The V gene's germline CDR1 is MNHNY and CDR2 SVGAGI (reference sequence). Trimming removed 6 bases from V and 11 bases from J, with 12 bases in between. This CDR3 has 11 residues. The DNA for the CDR3 is TGTGCCAGCAGGGGAGGAGTGGGGCAGTATTTT. It is translated as CASRGGVGQYF.

This chain connects TRBV12-3 or TRBV12-4 to TRBJ2-6; D gene ambiguous. The V end lost 7 bases, the J end lost 3 bases, and 4 bases lay between the germline ends. The CDR3 is made up of 12 amino acids. The CDR3, as DNA: TGTGCCAGCAAAATTGGGGCCAACGTCCTGACTTTC. Amino acid sequence: CASKIGANVLTF.

This clonotype was detected only a few times. The chain carries TRBV10-3 and TRBJ2-3; D perhaps matches TRBD1 (5 bases). Trimming cost V 2 bases and J 5 bases, with 8 bases left between them. Germline V gene sequence: CDR1 ENHRY, CDR2 SYGVKD. This CDR3 has 13 amino acids. The CDR3 here is CAISEPGKDTQYF. DNA of the CDR3: TGTGCCATCAGTGAGCCAGGGAAAGATACGCAGTATTTT.

This clonotype came up a few times. CDR3 nucleotides: TGTGCCAGCCGCCCGAGCGGGACGGAGAACTATGGCTACACCTTC. Translated, it gives CASRPSGTENYGYTF. The rearrangement links TRBV4-2 to TRBJ1-2; tentative D call: TRBD1 (5 bases). The CDR3 is 15 amino acids. The V gene's germline CDR1 is LGHNA and CDR2 YNFKEQ. Trimming stripped 8 bases from V and 2 bases from J, with 18 bases between.

The rearrangement joins TRBV4-3 to TRBJ2-7; 12 positions agree with TRBD2. The CDR3 sequence is 15 residues long. CDR1 is LGHNA and CDR2 is YSLEER in the germline V gene. Losses at the gene ends were 0 bases for V and 9 bases for J; bases not matched to a gene: 6. CDR3 DNA sequence: TGCGCCAGCAGCCAAGACCTAGCGGGGGGGTCTCGGCAGTACTTC. Amino acid sequence: CASSQDLAGGSRQYF.

The V call is TRBV11-2, the J call TRBJ2-1; maybe TRBD2 (6 bases). The CDR3 covers 13 residues. Germline V gene lookup returns CDR1 SGHAT and CDR2 FQNNGV. Trimming removed 2 bases from V and 7 bases from J, with 9 bases in between. CDR3 coding DNA: TGTGCCAGCAGCTTATCCCTAGCGAATGAGCAGTTCTTC. Protein: CASSLSLANEQFF.

This clonotype was counted between two and nine times. The chain employs TRBV3-1 and TRBJ2-2; weak D call: TRBD2 (5 bases). Germline assignment: CDR1 LGHDT and CDR2 YNNKEL (reference sequence). The CDR3 is 15 residues long. V gave up 4 bases and J gave up 4 bases, with 13 bases separating them. The CDR3 loop is CASSRPGLTTGELFF. In DNA, the CDR3 is TGTGCCAGCAGCCGCCCCGGACTCACCACCGGGGAGCTGTTTTTT.

This clonotype was found a few times. V usage is TRBV29-1 and J usage is TRBJ2-1; 7 bases map to TRBD1. V was pared by 3 bases and J by 6 bases, with 8 bases of the junction left unmatched. This CDR3 region has 14 residues. Germline values: CDR1 SQVTM, CDR2 ANQGSEA. The CDR3 here is CSVDPRDSRNEQFF. In DNA form, the CDR3 reads TGCAGCGTTGACCCCCGGGACAGCCGCAATGAGCAGTTCTTC.

The V call is TRBV29-1, the J call TRBJ2-1, with D perhaps TRBD2 (6 bases). Per germline, CDR1 SQVTM and CDR2 ANQGSEA. The CDR3 is 14 residues long. With 6 bases removed from V and 5 bases from J, the gap between germline ends came to 17 bases. In DNA form, the CDR3 reads TGCAGCGTCCACCGGGACTTGGGAGACAATGAGCAGTTCTTC. This encodes CSVHRDLGDNEQFF.